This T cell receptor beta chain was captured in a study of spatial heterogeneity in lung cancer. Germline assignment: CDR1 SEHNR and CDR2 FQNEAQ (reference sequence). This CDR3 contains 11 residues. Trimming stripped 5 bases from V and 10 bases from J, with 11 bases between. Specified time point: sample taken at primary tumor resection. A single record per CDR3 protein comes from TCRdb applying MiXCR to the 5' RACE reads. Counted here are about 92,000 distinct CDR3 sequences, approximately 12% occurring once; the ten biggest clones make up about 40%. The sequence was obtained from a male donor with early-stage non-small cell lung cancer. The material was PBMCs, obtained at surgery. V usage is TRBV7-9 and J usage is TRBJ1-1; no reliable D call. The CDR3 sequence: CASSTPRVAFF. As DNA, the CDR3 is TGTGCCAGCAGCACCCCTCGAGTAGCTTTCTTT.